A selection of T cell receptor beta chains follows, all from one sample in a study of PD-1 blockade in classical Hodgkin lymphoma. Measured with immunoSEQ multiplex PCR; TCRdb has only the in-frame clones, and not every one. Seen here are under 15,000 clones, roughly 80% observed once, and the top ten hold 1.6%. Sample: CD4+ T cells from blood, taken at baseline. The receptor source for this set is a human donor with classical Hodgkin lymphoma. Each CDR3 is given with its conserved first and last residue. A D gene is named only where the DNA matches it firmly. Size tells how often a clone was seen (once, few, many) or the class of an expanded clone, and some rows leave it out.

size: NA
D: NA
J: TRBJ2-7
V: TRBV6-1
CDR3: CASSRGQYYEQYF
DNA: TGTGCCAGCAGTCGCGGACAGTACTACGAGCAGTACTTC

size: NA
D: NA
J: TRBJ1-2
V: TRBV5-1
CDR3: CASSLRTANYGYTF
DNA: TGCGCCAGCAGCTTGCGGACAGCTAACTATGGCTACACCTTC

size: NA
D: NA
J: TRBJ2-5
V: TRBV19
CDR3: CASSRWGEETQYF
DNA: TGTGCCAGTAGTCGATGGGGCGAAGAGACCCAGTACTTC

size: NA
D: NA
J: TRBJ2-5
V: TRBV7-9
CDR3: CASRRRVQETQYF
DNA: TGTGCCAGCAGACGGAGGGTCCAAGAGACCCAGTACTTC

size: NA
D: TRBD1
J: TRBJ1-6
V: TRBV29-1
CDR3: CSVLTGSNSPLHF
DNA: TGCAGCGTTCTGACAGGGAGTAATTCACCCCTCCACTTT

size: NA
D: NA
J: TRBJ2-2
V: TRBV10-3
CDR3: CATLSRGQVELDGTGELFF
DNA: TGTGCCACCCTCAGCCGGGGGCAAGTAGAGCTTGATGGCACCGGGGAGCTGTTTTTT

size: NA
D: TRBD2
J: TRBJ2-3
V: TRBV6-1
CDR3: CASRRSGGEDTQYF
DNA: TGTGCCAGCAGGAGAAGCGGGGGGGAGGATACGCAGTATTTT

size: NA
D: NA
J: TRBJ1-2
V: TRBV28
CDR3: CASRSGTRDYGYTF
DNA: TGTGCCAGCAGGTCGGGGACAAGAGACTATGGCTACACCTTC

size: NA
D: TRBD2
J: TRBJ2-3
V: TRBV9
CDR3: CASSARGDTDTQYF
DNA: TGTGCCAGCAGCGCGCGGGGGGACACAGATACGCAGTATTTT

size: NA
D: NA
J: TRBJ2-1
V: TRBV10-3
CDR3: CAISESWSYNEQFF
DNA: TGTGCCATCAGTGAGTCTTGGTCCTACAATGAGCAGTTCTTC

size: NA
D: NA
J: TRBJ2-7
V: TRBV7-2
CDR3: CASSSDGVEQYF
DNA: TGTGCCAGCAGCTCCGACGGGGTAGAGCAGTACTTC

size: NA
D: NA
J: TRBJ2-5
V: TRBV2
CDR3: CASSYGRNRDRNKTQYF
DNA: TGTGCCAGCAGCTACGGGAGGAACAGGGATCGGAACAAGACCCAGTACTTC

size: NA
D: NA
J: TRBJ2-7
V: TRBV6-6
CDR3: CASGGPGEQYF
DNA: TGTGCCAGCGGGGGGCCGGGGGAGCAGTACTTC

size: NA
D: TRBD1
J: TRBJ2-2
V: TRBV5-6
CDR3: CASSFRGHWTGELFF
DNA: TGTGCCAGCAGCTTCAGGGGGCATTGGACCGGGGAGCTGTTTTTT

size: NA
D: TRBD1
J: TRBJ2-7
V: TRBV27
CDR3: CASSLSGQGRGYEQYF
DNA: TGTGCCAGCAGTTTATCTGGACAGGGAAGGGGATACGAGCAGTACTTC

size: NA
D: TRBD1
J: TRBJ1-1
V: TRBV7-2
CDR3: CASSAGTAGTEAFF
DNA: TGTGCCAGCAGCGCCGGGACAGCCGGCACTGAAGCTTTCTTT

size: NA
D: NA
J: TRBJ1-5
V: TRBV18
CDR3: CASSPRTANQPQHF
DNA: TGTGCCAGCTCACCGCGGACAGCAAATCAGCCCCAGCATTTT

size: NA
D: NA
J: TRBJ1-4
V: TRBV2
CDR3: CASSEIVGDEKLFF
DNA: TGTGCCAGCAGTGAAATAGTAGGAGACGAAAAACTGTTTTTT

size: NA
D: NA
J: TRBJ1-1
V: TRBV5-8
CDR3: CASSLGFFGGQAFF
DNA: TGTGCCAGCAGCTTGGGGTTTTTTGGGGGTCAGGCTTTCTTT

size: NA
D: NA
J: TRBJ2-7
V: TRBV6-5
CDR3: CASSYYPGKSYEQYF
DNA: TGTGCCAGCAGTTACTACCCCGGGAAATCCTACGAGCAGTACTTC

size: NA
D: NA
J: TRBJ1-4
V: TRBV6-6
CDR3: CASSHGQRLFF
DNA: TGTGCCAGCAGTCATGGACAGCGGCTGTTTTTT

size: NA
D: NA
J: TRBJ2-7
V: TRBV28
CDR3: CASSARDGYEQYF
DNA: TGTGCCAGCAGTGCCCGGGACGGCTACGAGCAGTACTTC

size: NA
D: NA
J: TRBJ2-3
V: TRBV6-4
CDR3: CASSAKSRGGSTDTQYF
DNA: TGTGCCAGCAGTGCCAAGTCGAGGGGGGGGAGCACAGATACGCAGTATTTT

size: NA
D: NA
J: TRBJ1-5
V: TRBV28
CDR3: CASSSQTGQSQHF
DNA: TGTGCCAGCAGTTCCCAGACAGGCCAGTCCCAGCATTTT

size: medium-sized
D: NA
J: TRBJ1-2
V: TRBV4-2
CDR3: CASSQGQNTNYGYTF
DNA: TGTGCCAGCAGCCAAGGGCAGAACACTAACTATGGCTACACCTTC

size: NA
D: NA
J: TRBJ2-3
V: TRBV18
CDR3: CASSRGNGADTQYF
DNA: TGTGCCAGCTCACGGGGGAACGGAGCAGATACGCAGTATTTT

size: NA
D: TRBD1
J: TRBJ1-3
V: TRBV28
CDR3: CASSTGQAARNTIYF
DNA: TGTGCCAGCAGTACAGGACAGGCGGCGAGAAACACCATATATTTT

size: NA
D: NA
J: TRBJ2-7
V: TRBV12-2
CDR3: CASRLGTDTYEQYF
DNA: TGTGCAAGTCGCTTAGGGACGGACACCTACGAGCAGTACTTC

size: few
D: NA
J: TRBJ2-2
V: TRBV4-1
CDR3: CASSRLLPGVRNTGELFF
DNA: TGCGCCAGCAGCCGCCTCCTCCCAGGGGTAAGGAACACCGGGGAGCTGTTTTTT

size: NA
D: NA
J: TRBJ1-1
V: TRBV9
CDR3: CASSAKNTEAFF
DNA: TGTGCCAGCAGCGCCAAGAACACTGAAGCTTTCTTT

size: NA
D: TRBD1
J: TRBJ2-3
V: TRBV19
CDR3: CASSLGTGGTQYF
DNA: TGTGCCAGTAGTCTCGGGACAGGAGGGACGCAGTATTTT

size: NA
D: NA
J: TRBJ2-7
V: TRBV6-5
CDR3: CASSYGGDASYEQYF
DNA: TGTGCCAGCAGTTACGGCGGGGACGCCTCCTACGAGCAGTACTTC

size: NA
D: TRBD2
J: TRBJ2-3
V: TRBV9
CDR3: CASSVGPRTSYSDTQYF
DNA: TGTGCCAGCAGCGTAGGACCGAGGACTAGCTACTCAGATACGCAGTATTTT

size: NA
D: NA
J: TRBJ1-5
V: TRBV7-8
CDR3: CASSPQRQQPQHF
DNA: TGTGCCAGCAGCCCACAAAGGCAGCAGCCCCAGCATTTT

size: NA
D: NA
J: TRBJ1-2
V: TRBV7-6
CDR3: CASSLGMEGTANYGYTF
DNA: TGTGCCAGCAGCTTAGGGATGGAGGGGACCGCTAACTATGGCTACACCTTC

size: NA
D: TRBD1
J: TRBJ2-1
V: TRBV5-5
CDR3: CASREPGTGYNEQFF
DNA: TGTGCCAGCAGAGAACCCGGGACAGGGTACAATGAGCAGTTCTTC

size: once
D: NA
J: TRBJ1-1
V: TRBV6-1
CDR3: CASSAGESTEAFF
DNA: TGTGCCAGCAGCGCAGGGGAAAGCACTGAAGCTTTCTTT

size: NA
D: NA
J: TRBJ1-1
V: TRBV7-2
CDR3: CASSFSGQATEAFF
DNA: TGTGCCAGCAGCTTTAGCGGGCAGGCCACTGAAGCTTTCTTT

size: NA
D: NA
J: TRBJ2-5
V: TRBV5-1
CDR3: CASSLTGGETQYF
DNA: TGCGCCAGCAGCTTGACCGGAGGAGAGACCCAGTACTTC

size: NA
D: NA
J: TRBJ2-1
V: TRBV7-8
CDR3: CASSSTGFQLDEQFF
DNA: TGTGCCAGCAGCTCTACAGGATTCCAGCTGGATGAGCAGTTCTTC

size: NA
D: NA
J: TRBJ2-7
V: TRBV6-5
CDR3: CASSYGGDASYEQYF
DNA: TGTGCCAGCAGTTACGGCGGGGACGCCTCCTACGAGCAGTACTTC